The next 19 T cell receptor beta chains were all read from a single sample in a study of T cells after posttransplantation cyclophosphamide. Profiled with immunoSEQ multiplex PCR; TCRdb holds only in-frame clones, not every one. This sample carries some 39,000 clones and no singletons, and 1% to 1.5% goes to the top ten. The source material was PBMCs. These receptor sequences come from a girl aged 10 to 17 in good health, CMV-negative, and a related stem cell transplant donor.

In its sample, this clone was seen many times. The rearrangement links TRBV19 to TRBJ2-6; TRBD1 aligns across 7 bases. The V gene end was trimmed by 0 bases and the J gene end by 2 bases; junction bases not matched to a gene: 13. Germline lookup yields CDR1 LNHDA and CDR2 SQIVND (reference sequence). CDR3 length equals 20 residues. The CDR3 nucleotides are TGTGCCAGTAGTATAGATGCCGGACAGGTGACAACGGCTGGGGCCAACGTCCTGACTTTC. It yields the protein CASSIDAGQVTTAGANVLTF. The full variable domain, with the rest looked up from reference TRBV19 and TRBJ2-6, is DGGITQSPKYLFRKEGQNVTLSCEQNLNHDAMYWYRQDPGQGLRLIYYSQIVNDFQKGDIAEGYSVSREKKESFPLTVTSAQKNPTAFYLCASSIDAGQVTTAGANVLTFGAGSRLTVL.

The V call is TRBV28, the J call TRBJ2-7, with a tentative D call TRBD1 (5 bases). Germline V gene lookup returns CDR1 MDHEN and CDR2 SYDVKM. This CDR3 region has 13 residues. Trimming removed 3 bases from V and 5 bases from J, with 11 bases in between. The CDR3 nucleotides read TGTGCCAGCAGTTTTAGGGGTACCCACGAGCAGTACTTC. Its protein product is CASSFRGTHEQYF.

The chain combines TRBV6-4 with TRBJ2-5; 14 bases align to TRBD2. The J call may be incorrect, as the DNA end agrees better with TRBJ2-7. CDR3 length: 17 residues. Germline V gene sequence: CDR1 MRHNA, CDR2 SNTAGT. CDR3 sequence reads: CASSTGTSGRRTYEQYF. The CDR3 region has the DNA TGTGCCAGCAGTACCGGGACTAGCGGGAGACGGACCTACGAGCAGTACTTC.

This clone came up many times. The chain uses TRBV10-1 and TRBJ2-5; possibly TRBD2 for D (6 bases). CDR1 and CDR2 (germline): WNHNN, SYGVQD (reference sequence). V gave up 3 bases and J gave up 3 bases, with 14 bases separating them. The CDR3 consists of 15 residues. The CDR3 DNA reads TGCGCCAGCAGTGAAGTGTCGCGGGGAAAAGAGACCCAGTACTTC. Protein product: CASSEVSRGKETQYF.

This clone was counted ten times or more. V usage is TRBV27 and J usage is TRBJ1-3; 8 bases match TRBD1. This CDR3 is built from 15 residues. Germline trimming cut 8 bases from V and 4 bases from J; bases unmatched to any gene: 10. Germline V lookup: CDR1 MNHEY, CDR2 SMNVEV (reference sequence). The CDR3: CASAQGVSGGNTIYF. For the CDR3, the DNA is TGTGCCAGCGCACAGGGGGTCTCGGGCGGAAACACCATATATTTT.

This clone was found a few times. The gene calls are TRBV28 and TRBJ2-7, with 8 bases aligning to TRBD2. The CDR3 covers 15 residues. Germline trimming cut 3 bases from V and 2 bases from J; bases unmatched to any gene: 6. The germline CDR1 and CDR2 sequences are MDHEN and SYDVKM. CDR3 bases: TGTGCCAGCAGTTTCCAGCGGGGGCCTACCTACGAGCAGTACTTC. This translates into CASSFQRGPTYEQYF.

V gene TRBV28 combines with J gene TRBJ1-4, with 9 bases matching TRBD1. The CDR3 has 15 residues. Germline values: CDR1 MDHEN, CDR2 SYDVKM. The trim removed 5 bases at V and 8 bases at J, leaving 9 bases unmatched. The CDR3: CASSLLGTGSEKLFF. Here the CDR3 DNA reads TGTGCCAGCAGTCTCCTGGGGACAGGGAGCGAAAAACTGTTTTTT.

This clone was found many times. The V gene is TRBV11-3, the J gene TRBJ2-1; D is possibly TRBD2 (5 bases). The CDR3 is 14 residues long. Germline V CDR1 and CDR2: SGHNT, YENEEA. Trimming removed 5 bases from V and 4 bases from J, with 12 bases in between. The CDR3 region has the DNA TGTGCCAGCAGCCAGAGCGGAACTTACAATGAGCAGTTCTTC. It codes for CASSQSGTYNEQFF. The whole variable domain, filled in from reference TRBV11-3 and TRBJ2-1, reads EAGVVQSPRYKIIEKKQPVAFWCNPISGHNTLYWYLQNLGQGPELLIRYENEEAVDDSQLPKDRFSAERLKGVDSTLKIQPAELGDSAVYLCASSQSGTYNEQFFGPGTRLTVL.

This clone appeared a few times. The CDR3 sequence: CASSQDPGQSSEQYF. The CDR3 nucleotides read TGCGCCAGCAGCCAAGACCCGGGACAGTCCAGCGAGCAGTACTTC. The gene calls are TRBV4-1 and TRBJ2-7; 7 bases are a match to TRBD1. V was clipped by 0 bases and J by 6 bases; unmatched bases: 8. Looked up from germline, CDR1 is MGHRA and CDR2 is YSYEKL. This CDR3 has 15 residues.

Of note for this clone: Relative to the germline gene, one junction end is altered; a read error may explain this. The CDR3 region is CASSVGSGGDEKLLF. In DNA form, the CDR3 reads TGTGCCAGCAGCGTAGGATCTGGCGGTGATGAAAAACTGCTTTTT. The V and J genes are TRBV9 and TRBJ1-4; no clear D. CDR3 size: 15 residues. The germline gives CDR1 SGDLS, CDR2 YYNGEE.

The sample holds many counts of this clone. The V call is TRBV6-6, the J call TRBJ1-5; no definite D call. The V end lost 2 bases, the J end lost 2 bases, and 7 bases lay between the germline ends. The CDR3 sequence is 14 residues long. The germline CDR1 and CDR2 sequences are MNHNY and SVGAGI (reference sequence). The CDR3 nucleotides are TGTGCCAGCAGTTACGAGCAGGGCAATCAGCCCCAGCATTTT. This sequence encodes CASSYEQGNQPQHF.

The J gene is TRBJ2-5, the V gene TRBV4-1, with a possible D match to TRBD2 (5 bases). The CDR3 runs 15 residues. Germline loops: CDR1 MGHRA, CDR2 YSYEKL. The germline V and J ends were trimmed by 1 base and 1 base, with 10 bases remaining between them. This CDR3 reads CASSQVGSSQETQYF. As DNA, the CDR3 is TGCGCCAGCAGCCAAGTGGGGAGCTCCCAAGAGACCCAGTACTTC.

The chain employs TRBV18 and TRBJ2-3; tentative D call: TRBD1 (6 bases). The CDR3 runs 17 residues. V was trimmed by 2 bases and J by 0 bases, leaving 15 bases between them. The germline CDR1 and CDR2 sequences are KGHSH and LQKENI. The CDR3 is CASSPAPSGQSTDTQYF. In nucleotides, the CDR3 is TGTGCCAGCTCACCAGCCCCCTCGGGACAAAGCACAGATACGCAGTATTTT.

In this sample, this clone turned up a few times. This chain joins TRBV5-1 and TRBJ1-3, with 7 bases fitting TRBD1. V gave up 1 base and J gave up 2 bases; unmatched junction bases: 6. This CDR3 region has 16 residues. CDR1 SGHRS and CDR2 YFSETQ come from the germline V gene. Written as DNA, the CDR3 is TGCGCCAGCAGCTTGACCCGACAGGGAACTGGAAACACCATATATTTT. Protein sequence: CASSLTRQGTGNTIYF.

This clone was observed many times. The chain is built from TRBV7-6 and TRBJ1-3, with 12 bases fitting TRBD1. Per germline, CDR1 SGHVS and CDR2 FNYEAQ. This CDR3 comprises 18 residues. Unmatched junction bases numbered 10, after V lost 5 bases and J lost 2 bases. This CDR3 reads CASSLHGTGGWPGNTIYF. The CDR3 coding sequence is TGTGCCAGCAGCCTTCACGGGACAGGGGGCTGGCCTGGAAACACCATATATTTT. The full variable domain, completed using reference TRBV7-6 and TRBJ1-3, is GAGVSQSPRYKVTKRGQDVALRCDPISGHVSLYWYRQALGQGPEFLTYFNYEAQQDKSGLPNDRFSAERPEGSISTLTIQRTEQRDSAMYRCASSLHGTGGWPGNTIYFGEGSWLTVV.

This chain links TRBV25-1 with TRBJ1-2; 8 bases map to TRBD1. The CDR3 spans 15 residues. After removal of 2 bases from V and 8 bases from J, the junction contained 10 bases not matched to a gene. The germline gives CDR1 MGHDK, CDR2 SYGVNS. The CDR3 here is CASSELGRGLGGYTF. In DNA form, the CDR3 reads TGTGCCAGCAGTGAACTAGGCAGGGGGCTAGGAGGCTACACCTTC.

This clone has at least ten counts. The CDR3 DNA sequence: TGTGCCAGCCGCCGGGACAGGGTCACCTACGAGCAGTACTTC. Translating it yields CASRRDRVTYEQYF. The chain combines TRBV2 with TRBJ2-7, with TRBD1 matching over 9 bases. From germline, CDR1 is SNHLY and CDR2 FYNNEI. This CDR3 comprises 14 residues. The V and J ends lost 8 bases and 2 bases, in that order; junction bases with no gene match: 7.

This chain links TRBV9 with TRBJ1-5; D is possibly TRBD1 (6 bases). There are 14 residues in the CDR3. Germline V gives CDR1 SGDLS, CDR2 YYNGEE. The V end was cut by 3 bases, the J end by 1 base, with 8 bases between. The CDR3 sequence: CASSARGSNQPQHF. The CDR3 DNA is TGTGCCAGCAGCGCCAGGGGAAGCAATCAGCCCCAGCATTTT.

This clone has more than one count but fewer than ten. Given a much more abundant clone one base away, this may be a read error. The J gene is TRBJ1-3, the V gene TRBV10-3; 7 positions match TRBD1. The germline CDR1 and CDR2 sequences are ENHRY and SYGVKD. This CDR3 comprises 14 residues. The CDR3 bases are TGTGCCATCAGTGGACAGGGAGGAGGAAACACCACATATTTT. Its translation is CAISGQGGGNTTYF.